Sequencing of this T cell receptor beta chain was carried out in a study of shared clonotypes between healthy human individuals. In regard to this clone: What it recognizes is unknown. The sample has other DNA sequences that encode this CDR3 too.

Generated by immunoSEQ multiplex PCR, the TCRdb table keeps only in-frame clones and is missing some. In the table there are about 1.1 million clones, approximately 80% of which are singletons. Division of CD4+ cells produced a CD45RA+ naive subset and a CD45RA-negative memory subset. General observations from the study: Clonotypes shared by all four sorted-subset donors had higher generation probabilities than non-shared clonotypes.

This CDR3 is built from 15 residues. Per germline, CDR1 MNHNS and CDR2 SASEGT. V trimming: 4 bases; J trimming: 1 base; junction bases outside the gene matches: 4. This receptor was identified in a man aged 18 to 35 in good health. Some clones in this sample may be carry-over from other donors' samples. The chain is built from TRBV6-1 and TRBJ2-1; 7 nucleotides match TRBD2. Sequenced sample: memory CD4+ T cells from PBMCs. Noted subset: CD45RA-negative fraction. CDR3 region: CASSALAGSYNEQFF. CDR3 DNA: TGTGCCAGCAGTGCCTTAGCGGGTTCCTACAATGAGCAGTTCTTC.